A single sample is the source of the 5 T cell receptor beta chains below, sequenced in a study of cytotoxic CD8 clonotypes in ibrutinib-treated CLL. TCRdb's copy holds only in-frame clones and misses some; the assay was immunoSEQ multiplex PCR. This sample has approximately 100,000 clones, with 55% to 75% found just once. Sequencing used PBMCs, obtained after 24 months of ibrutinib treatment. The receptors originated from a human donor with chronic lymphocytic leukemia.

The chain employs TRBV6-6 and TRBJ1-5; D is possibly TRBD1 (5 bases). CDR1 and CDR2 from the germline V gene are MNHNY and SVGAGI (reference sequence). The CDR3 has 13 amino acids. V lost 7 bases and J 6 bases, leaving 13 bases between the germline ends. The CDR3 region is CASKGLGGQPQHF. The CDR3 DNA reads TGTGCCAGCAAGGGGCTTGGGGGTCAGCCCCAGCATTTT.

The chain uses TRBV7-9 and TRBJ2-7, with D perhaps TRBD1 (5 bases). The V end was cut by 5 bases, the J end by 0 bases, with 14 bases between. CDR1 is SEHNR, CDR2 FQNEAQ, per germline (reference sequence). This CDR3 is 15 amino acids long. The DNA of the CDR3 is TGTGCCAGCAGCCCCCAGGGTATGCCCTCCTACGAGCAGTACTTC. Its translation: CASSPQGMPSYEQYF.

The V gene is TRBV18, the J gene TRBJ1-1, with D unclear. The CDR3 length is 17 residues. Germline CDR1 is KGHSH and CDR2 is LQKENI. The V and J ends lost 3 bases and 1 base respectively, with 18 bases between them. CDR3 loop: CASSPSDSGTSNTEAFF. The CDR3 DNA is TGTGCCAGCTCACCCTCAGATTCGGGTACGTCGAACACTGAAGCTTTCTTT.

The V call is TRBV15, the J call TRBJ1-2; D not resolved. V dropped 3 bases and J dropped 4 bases, with 15 bases sitting between them. The CDR3 runs to 15 residues. Germline V lookup: CDR1 LNHNV, CDR2 YYDKDF (reference sequence). The CDR3, as DNA: TGTGCCACCAGCAGTTCGGGAACGGCGAGCTATGGCTACACCTTC. Protein product: CATSSSGTASYGYTF. The variable domain in full, completed from reference TRBV15 and TRBJ1-2, reads DAMVIQNPRYQVTQFGKPVTLSCSQTLNHNVMYWYQQKSSQAPKLLFHYYDKDFNNEADTPDNFQSRRPNTSFCFLDIRSPGLGDTAMYLCATSSSGTASYGYTFGSGTRLTVV.

CDR3 protein: CASSLRGGVETQYF. DNA for the CDR3: TGTGCCAGCAGTTTACGTGGAGGGGTAGAGACCCAGTACTTC. The rearrangement uses TRBV27 and TRBJ2-5; D is possibly TRBD2 (6 bases). Germline V gene data show CDR1 as MNHEY and CDR2 as SMNVEV (reference sequence). The CDR3 totals 14 residues. V was pared by 2 bases and J by 4 bases, with 11 bases between.